The entry below gives a single TCR beta chain sequence along with its context. CDR3 length: 12 amino acids. V was shortened by 7 bases and J by 4 bases, with 11 bases between the two germline ends. The germline CDR1 and CDR2 sequences are MNHEY and SVGAGI. The entry originates in a study of blood T cell repertoires in COVID-19. Study-wide background: From T cells, B-cell-depleted T cells, or PBMCs came the material, which was cDNA or gDNA.

This study enrolled people aged 18 to 89 from about two dozen US geographic areas. Before they entered the study, exposed participants had met a COVID-19 case within 2 weeks. Per the study methods: By means of reference gene primer amplification, nucleated cell counts were estimated. Sequencing used immunoSEQ multiplex PCR; TCRdb keeps in-frame clones, though not all of them. The DNA gave D and trimming, while V, J and clone size come from that table. The table records 250,000 to 300,000 clones, approximately 89% of them present only once. This chain connects TRBV6-5 to TRBJ2-7; possible D gene TRBD2, 6 bases. The sequenced material came from PBMCs or T cells enriched from blood (not recorded which). This TCR derives from a woman in her forties or fifties who had been exposed to COVID-19. This CDR3 is CASTKEGYEQYF. The CDR3 nucleotides are TGTGCCAGCACGAAGGAGGGTTACGAGCAGTACTTC.